This TCR beta chain is from a study of blood T cell repertoires in COVID-19. For the study at large: Sites in the United States, Italy and Spain provided acute and convalescent COVID-19 samples. T cells, B-cell-depleted T cells, or PBMCs supplied cDNA or gDNA.

The sample holds one count of this clone. In the same sample, other DNA sequences code for this CDR3. Per the authors' pipeline: Cell counts per sample came from amplifying reference gene primers. Assay: immunoSEQ multiplex PCR; the TCRdb copy retains only in-frame clones and omits some. V, J and clone size reflect that table, while D and trimming were determined from the DNA. The sample has 100,000 to 150,000 clones; 75% to 90% are singletons. Germline assignment: CDR1 GTSNPN and CDR2 SVGIG (reference sequence). The CDR3 is made up of 11 amino acids. V dropped 1 base and J dropped 4 bases, with 5 bases sitting between them.

The clonotype was recovered from a woman aged 70 to 79 with acute or convalescent COVID-19. Sequencing input: peripheral blood. V usage is TRBV30 and J usage is TRBJ2-7; D not resolved. The CDR3, as DNA: TGTGCCTGGAGTGCTAGGTACGAGCAGTACTTC. Amino acid sequence: CAWSARYEQYF.